The 12 T cell receptor beta chains below all came from one sample that was sequenced in a study of shared clonotypes between healthy human individuals. Sequencing was performed with immunoSEQ multiplex PCR; in TCRdb, only in-frame clones are kept and a portion is missing. This repertoire shows about 530,000 clones, almost 97% found once; its top ten account for less than 0.06%. The sample comprised naive CD4+ T cells sorted from blood. Sample subset: CD45RA+ positively selected. The origin of the receptors is a woman in her 30s in good health.

V usage is TRBV5-1 and J usage is TRBJ2-5; 9 bases agree with TRBD2. Per germline, CDR1 SGHRS and CDR2 YFSETQ. The V segment lost 3 bases and the J segment 1 base; nucleotides outside the gene matches: 10. This CDR3 is built from 17 residues. This CDR3 reads CASSWALSTSGQETQYF. The CDR3 DNA reads as TGCGCCAGCAGCTGGGCCCTTTCGACTAGCGGCCAAGAGACCCAGTACTTC.

The chain joins TRBV7-9 to TRBJ2-7; 9 bases map to TRBD1. This CDR3 comprises 15 residues. Germline V lookup: CDR1 SEHNR, CDR2 FQNEAQ (reference sequence). The junction had 5 bases not matched to a gene; V was cut back by 5 bases and J by 0 bases. The CDR3 nucleotides read TGTGCCAGCAGCGAAGGGACAGGGTCCTCCTACGAGCAGTACTTC. This encodes CASSEGTGSSYEQYF.

The chain is built from TRBV5-8 and TRBJ2-7, with TRBD1 matching 9 bases. The CDR3 has 15 amino acids. Trimming cost V 2 bases and J 2 bases; bases outside gene matches: 5. Per the germline V gene, CDR1 is SGHTS and CDR2 is YDEGEE. For the CDR3, the DNA is TGTGCCAGCAGCTTCAGACAGGGGGGACCCTACGAGCAGTACTTC. Protein product: CASSFRQGGPYEQYF.

The chain links TRBV19 to TRBJ1-2; TRBD1 matches 9 bases. V was pared by 9 bases and J by 5 bases, with 4 bases of the junction left unmatched. The CDR3 runs 12 residues. CDR1 is LNHDA and CDR2 is SQIVND in the germline V gene (reference sequence). The CDR3 sequence is CASLDRGYGYTF. The DNA for the CDR3 is TGTGCCAGCTTGGACAGGGGATATGGCTACACCTTC. Full variable domain (remainder filled in from reference TRBV19 and TRBJ1-2): DGGITQSPKYLFRKEGQNVTLSCEQNLNHDAMYWYRQDPGQGLRLIYYSQIVNDFQKGDIAEGYSVSREKKESFPLTVTSAQKNPTAFYLCASLDRGYGYTFGSGTRLTVV.

J is TRBJ2-7 and V is TRBV18, with D perhaps matching TRBD2 (6 bases). V was shortened by 1 base and J by 2 bases, with 12 bases between the two germline ends. The germline CDR1 and CDR2 sequences are KGHSH and LQKENI. The CDR3 covers 15 residues. The CDR3 DNA is TGTGCCAGCTCACCACGCGGGATGGTCCCCTACGAGCAGTACTTC. Translating gives CASSPRGMVPYEQYF.

The rearrangement joins TRBV5-1 to TRBJ2-5; TRBD1 matches 8 bases. The V segment lost 4 bases and the J segment 2 bases; nucleotides outside the gene matches: 4. Looked up from germline, CDR1 is SGHRS and CDR2 is YFSETQ. This CDR3 contains 14 residues. CDR3 DNA: TGCGCCAGCAGCCCTCGACAGGGGCAAGAGACCCAGTACTTC. Amino acids: CASSPRQGQETQYF.

The chain joins TRBV19 to TRBJ1-1; D is perhaps TRBD1 (5 bases). This CDR3 spans 15 amino acids. CDR1 is LNHDA and CDR2 is SQIVND in the germline V gene (reference sequence). Trimming stripped 3 bases from V and 8 bases from J, with 19 bases between. The CDR3 DNA reads TGTGCCAGTAGTATGGGCCGACAATTCAGGGCCGAAGCTTTCTTT. Translated: CASSMGRQFRAEAFF.

The gene calls are TRBV6-1 and TRBJ2-1, with a tentative D call TRBD2 (5 bases). This CDR3 is 15 amino acids long. V lost 5 bases and J lost 4, with 15 bases in between. Germline CDR1 reads MNHNS; CDR2 reads SASEGT. The CDR3: CASSSLAREYNEQFF. CDR3 nucleotides: TGTGCCAGCAGTTCGCTAGCTCGGGAATACAATGAGCAGTTCTTC.

V gene TRBV2 combines with J gene TRBJ1-5, with 8 bases that match TRBD1. The CDR3 is made up of 15 amino acids. Germline V gives CDR1 SNHLY, CDR2 FYNNEI. J gave up 5 bases and V 2 bases, and 5 bases lay outside the gene matches. CDR3 amino acids: CASSEFETGDQPQHF. In DNA, the CDR3 is TGTGCCAGCAGTGAATTTGAGACAGGGGATCAGCCCCAGCATTTT.

V and J are TRBV4-1 and TRBJ2-2; no definite D call. The CDR3 runs 16 residues. Germline values: CDR1 MGHRA, CDR2 YSYEKL. The V end was cut by 1 base, the J end by 4 bases, with 13 bases between. The CDR3 reads CASSQVELVGTGELFF. CDR3 bases: TGCGCCAGCAGCCAAGTGGAGCTAGTCGGCACCGGGGAGCTGTTTTTT.

The chain is built from TRBV9 and TRBJ2-2; 8 nucleotides match TRBD1. V shed 4 bases and J 6 bases; nucleotides not matched to a gene: 8. The CDR3 length is 15 residues. From germline, CDR1 is SGDLS and CDR2 YYNGEE. The CDR3 DNA reads as TGTGCCAGCAGCCCACGGGACAGGCCACCCGGGGAGCTGTTTTTT. This translates into CASSPRDRPPGELFF.

This chain links TRBV6-6 with TRBJ2-7, with 10 bases aligning to TRBD1. The V and J ends lost 6 bases and 7 bases, in that order; junction bases with no gene match: 9. Germline CDR1 is MNHNY and CDR2 is SVGAGI (reference sequence). The CDR3 is made up of 14 amino acids. In DNA form, the CDR3 reads TGTGCCAGCAGCGACAGGGGGCGCAACGGGGAGCAGTACTTC. Its translation: CASSDRGRNGEQYF.